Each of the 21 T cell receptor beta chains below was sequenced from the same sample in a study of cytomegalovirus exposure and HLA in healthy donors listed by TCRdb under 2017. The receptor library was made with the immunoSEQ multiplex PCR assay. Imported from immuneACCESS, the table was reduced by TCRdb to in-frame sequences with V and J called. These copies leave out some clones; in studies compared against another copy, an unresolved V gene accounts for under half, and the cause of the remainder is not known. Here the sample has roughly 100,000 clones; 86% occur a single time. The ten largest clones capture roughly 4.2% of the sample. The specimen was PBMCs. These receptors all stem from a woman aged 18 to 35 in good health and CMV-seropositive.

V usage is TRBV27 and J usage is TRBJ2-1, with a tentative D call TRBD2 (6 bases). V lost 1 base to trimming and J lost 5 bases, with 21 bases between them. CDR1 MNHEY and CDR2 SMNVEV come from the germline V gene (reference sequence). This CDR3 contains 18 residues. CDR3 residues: CASSLWGVKAYTHNEQFF. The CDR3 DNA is TGTGCCAGCAGTTTATGGGGGGTGAAGGCTTACACACACAATGAGCAGTTCTTC.

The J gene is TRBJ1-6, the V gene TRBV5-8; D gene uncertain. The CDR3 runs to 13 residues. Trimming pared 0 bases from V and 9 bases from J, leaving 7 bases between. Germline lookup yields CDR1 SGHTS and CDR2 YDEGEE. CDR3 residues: CASSLEAVSPLHF. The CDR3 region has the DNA TGTGCCAGCAGCTTGGAAGCGGTTTCACCCCTCCACTTT.

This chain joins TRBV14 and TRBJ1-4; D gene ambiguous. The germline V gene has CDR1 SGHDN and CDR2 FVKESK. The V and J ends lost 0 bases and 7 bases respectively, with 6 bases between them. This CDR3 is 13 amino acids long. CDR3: CASSQDSSEKLFF. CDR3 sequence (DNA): TGTGCCAGCAGCCAAGATTCGAGTGAAAAACTGTTTTTT.

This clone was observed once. CDR3 sequence: CASSQSLVDTQYF. CDR3 coding DNA: TGTGCCAGCAGCCAATCCCTAGTGGATACGCAGTATTTT. The genes are TRBV14 and TRBJ2-3; no firm D call. The germline gives CDR1 SGHDN, CDR2 FVKESK. The V end was cut by 2 bases, the J end by 6 bases, with 9 bases between. The CDR3 has 13 residues. The whole variable domain, remainder taken from reference TRBV14 and TRBJ2-3, is EAGVTQFPSHSVIEKGQTVTLRCDPISGHDNLYWYRRVMGKEIKFLLHFVKESKQDESGMPNNRFLAERTGGTYSTLKVQPAELEDSGVYFCASSQSLVDTQYFGPGTRLTVL.

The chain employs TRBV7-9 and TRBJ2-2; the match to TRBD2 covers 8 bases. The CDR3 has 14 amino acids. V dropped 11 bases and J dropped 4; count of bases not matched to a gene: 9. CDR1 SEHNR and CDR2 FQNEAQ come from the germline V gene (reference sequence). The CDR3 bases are TGTGCCGTCAGCAGCGGGAGCCCCACCGGGGAGCTGTTTTTT. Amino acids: CAVSSGSPTGELFF.

In DNA, the CDR3 is TGCGCCAGCAGGACCGGACAGGGTAACACAGATACGCAGTATTTT. Translation gives CASRTGQGNTDTQYF. The chain links TRBV5-1 to TRBJ2-3; TRBD1 matches at 8 bases. J lost 2 bases, V lost 5 bases, and 7 bases had no gene match. The CDR3 contains 15 residues. Germline V gene sequence: CDR1 SGHRS, CDR2 YFSETQ.

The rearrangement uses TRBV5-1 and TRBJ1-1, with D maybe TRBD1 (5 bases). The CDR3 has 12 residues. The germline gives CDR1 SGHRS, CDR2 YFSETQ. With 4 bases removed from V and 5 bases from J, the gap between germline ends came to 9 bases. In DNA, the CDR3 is TGCGCCAGCAGCCTTCAGGGAACTGAAGCTTTCTTT. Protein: CASSLQGTEAFF.

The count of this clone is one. The CDR3 DNA reads as TGTGCCAGCTCTGACAGTGTCAACTACGAGCAGTACTTC. It specifies CASSDSVNYEQYF. This chain uses TRBV18 with TRBJ2-7; D might be TRBD1 (5 bases). The CDR3 is 13 amino acids. Trimming removed 6 bases from V and 3 bases from J, with 12 bases in between. Germline V gives CDR1 KGHSH, CDR2 LQKENI. Full variable domain (missing parts from reference TRBV18 and TRBJ2-7): NAGVMQNPRHLVRRRGQEARLRCSPMKGHSHVYWYRQLPEEGLKFMVYLQKENIIDESGMPKERFSAEFPKEGPSILRIQQVVRGDSAAYFCASSDSVNYEQYFGPGTRLTVT.

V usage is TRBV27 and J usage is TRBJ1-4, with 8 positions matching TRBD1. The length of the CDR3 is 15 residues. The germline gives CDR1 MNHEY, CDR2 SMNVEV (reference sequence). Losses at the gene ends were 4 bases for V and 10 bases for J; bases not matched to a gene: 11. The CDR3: CASSYLGTGFGKLFF. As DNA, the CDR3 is TGTGCCAGCAGTTATCTCGGGACAGGTTTTGGAAAACTGTTTTTT. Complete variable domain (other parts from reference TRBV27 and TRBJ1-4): EAQVTQNPRYLITVTGKKLTVTCSQNMNHEYMSWYRQDPGLGLRQIYYSMNVEVTDKGDVPEGYKVSRKEKRNFPLILESPSPNQTSLYFCASSYLGTGFGKLFFGSGTQLSVL.

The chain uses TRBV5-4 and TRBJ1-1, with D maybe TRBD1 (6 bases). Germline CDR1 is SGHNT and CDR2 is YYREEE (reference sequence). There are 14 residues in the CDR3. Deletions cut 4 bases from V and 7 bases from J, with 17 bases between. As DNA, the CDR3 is TGTGCCAGCAGCCATTCGGGGGGCGGGGATGAAGCTTTCTTT. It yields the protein CASSHSGGGDEAFF.

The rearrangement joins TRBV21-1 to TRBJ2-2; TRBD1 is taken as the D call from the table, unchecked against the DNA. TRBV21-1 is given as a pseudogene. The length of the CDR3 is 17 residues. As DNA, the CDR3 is TGTGCCAGCAGCAAAGTTTGGTCTGGGCGCGACACCGGGGAGCTGTTTTTT. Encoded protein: CASSKVWSGRDTGELFF.

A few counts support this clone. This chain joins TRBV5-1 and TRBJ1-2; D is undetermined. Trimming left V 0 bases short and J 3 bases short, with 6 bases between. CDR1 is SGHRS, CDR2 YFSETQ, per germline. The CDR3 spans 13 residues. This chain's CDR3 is CASSLGTDYGYTF. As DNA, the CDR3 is TGCGCCAGCAGCTTGGGAACAGACTATGGCTACACCTTC.

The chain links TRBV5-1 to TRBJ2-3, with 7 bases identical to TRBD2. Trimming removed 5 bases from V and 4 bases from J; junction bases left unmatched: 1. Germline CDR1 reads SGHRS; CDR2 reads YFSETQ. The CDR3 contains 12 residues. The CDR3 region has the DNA TGCGCCAGCAGGGGGAGGGCAGATACGCAGTATTTT. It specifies CASRGRADTQYF.

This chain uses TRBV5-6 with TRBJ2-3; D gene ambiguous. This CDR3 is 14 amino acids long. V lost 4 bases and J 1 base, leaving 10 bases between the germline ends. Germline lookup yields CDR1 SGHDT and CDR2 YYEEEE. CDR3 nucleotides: TGTGCCAGCAGCCAGGCTCTCGGCACAGATACGCAGTATTTT. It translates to CASSQALGTDTQYF.

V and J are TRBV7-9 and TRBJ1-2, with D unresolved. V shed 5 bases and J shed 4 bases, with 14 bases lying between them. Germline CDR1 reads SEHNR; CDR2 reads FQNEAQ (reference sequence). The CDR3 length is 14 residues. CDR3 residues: CASSTSGQFYGYTF. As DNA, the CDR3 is TGTGCCAGCAGCACCAGCGGCCAGTTCTATGGCTACACCTTC.

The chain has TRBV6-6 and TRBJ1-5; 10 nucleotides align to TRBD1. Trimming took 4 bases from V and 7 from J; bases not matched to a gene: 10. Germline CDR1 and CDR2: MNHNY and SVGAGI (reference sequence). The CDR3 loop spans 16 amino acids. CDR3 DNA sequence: TGTGCCAGCAGTTTACTTCCGGGACAGGGGCCCCAGCCCCAGCATTTT. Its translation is CASSLLPGQGPQPQHF.

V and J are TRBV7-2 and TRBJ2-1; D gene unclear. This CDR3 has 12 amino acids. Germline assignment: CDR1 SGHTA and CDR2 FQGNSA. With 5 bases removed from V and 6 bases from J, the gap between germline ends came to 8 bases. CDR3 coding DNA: TGTGCCAGCAGCCCAGCGTTCAATGAGCAGTTCTTC. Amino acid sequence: CASSPAFNEQFF.

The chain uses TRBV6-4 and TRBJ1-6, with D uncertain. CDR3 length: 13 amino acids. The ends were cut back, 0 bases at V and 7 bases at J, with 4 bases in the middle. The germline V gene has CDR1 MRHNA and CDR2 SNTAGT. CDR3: CASSDSANSPLHF. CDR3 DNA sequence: TGTGCCAGCAGTGACTCGGCAAATTCACCCCTCCACTTT.

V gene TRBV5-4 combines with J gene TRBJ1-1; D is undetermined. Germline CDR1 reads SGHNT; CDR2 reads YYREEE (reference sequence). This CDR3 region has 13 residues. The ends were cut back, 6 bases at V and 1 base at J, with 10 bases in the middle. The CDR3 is CASTSGANTEAFF. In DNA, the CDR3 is TGTGCCAGCACCTCGGGAGCGAACACTGAAGCTTTCTTT.

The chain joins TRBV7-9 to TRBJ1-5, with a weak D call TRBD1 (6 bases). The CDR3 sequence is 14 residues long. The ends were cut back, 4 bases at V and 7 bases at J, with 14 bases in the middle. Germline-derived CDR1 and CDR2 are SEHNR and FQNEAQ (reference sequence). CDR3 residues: CASSSAGEGQPQHF. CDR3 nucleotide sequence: TGTGCCAGCAGCTCGGCAGGGGAAGGGCAGCCCCAGCATTTT.

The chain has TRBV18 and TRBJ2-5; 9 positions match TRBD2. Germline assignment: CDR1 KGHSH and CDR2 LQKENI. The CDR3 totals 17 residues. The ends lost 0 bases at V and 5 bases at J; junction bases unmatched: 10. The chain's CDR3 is CASSPPTSGRPGETQYF. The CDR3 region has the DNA TGTGCCAGCTCACCACCGACTAGCGGTCGCCCGGGGGAGACCCAGTACTTC.